Listed below are T cell receptor beta chains from one sample, sequenced in a study of human T cells and chemical hapten exposure. TCRdb recomputed calls from the RACE reads with MiXCR, one row per CDR3 protein. The top ten hold less than 2.5% of the sample, which has some 91,000 distinct CDR3 sequences, 9.5% to 15% seen once. The sample in question was whole blood, obtained in connection with sensitization to the hapten diphenylcyclopropenone (DPC). These TCRs come from a woman aged 40 to 50 with alopecia areata. Some clones in this sample may be carry-over from other donors' samples. Each CDR3 is given with its conserved first and last residue. D genes are given only for firm matches. Clone size is stated in some rows and not others, as once, few, many or a class when expanded.

cdr3_nt	cdr3_aa	d_call	j_call	v_call	clone_size
TGTGCCAGCAGCGTAGAAGGTCTAGCCCACCGCTATGGCTACACCTTC	CASSVEGLAHRYGYTF	.	TRBJ1-2	TRBV9	.
TGTGCCATCAGTGGAGAAGCGGGAATAGCAGATACGCAGTATTTT	CAISGEAGIADTQYF	TRBD2	TRBJ2-3	TRBV10-3	few
TGTGCCAGCAGCCTCCCACTAGCCAAACCGTACCAAGAGACCCAGTACTTC	CASSLPLAKPYQETQYF	.	TRBJ2-5	TRBV21-1	many
TGTGCCAGCAGCAAAGGACAGTTCTATGGCTACACCTTC	CASSKGQFYGYTF	.	TRBJ1-2	TRBV7-6	few
TGCGCCAGCAGCTTGGACAGGATTAGCACAGATACGCAGTATTTT	CASSLDRISTDTQYF	.	TRBJ2-3	TRBV5-1	.
TGTGCCAGCGGGACCACTGAAGCTTTCTTT	CASGTTEAFF	.	TRBJ1-1	TRBV12-3/TRBV12-4	.
TGTGCCAGCAGCCGGGGGCTTTCAGATACGCAGTATTTT	CASSRGLSDTQYF	.	TRBJ2-3	TRBV7-3	.
TGCAGCGTTGAAGGTAACAGTCGATCCATGAACACTGAAGCTTTCTTT	CSVEGNSRSMNTEAFF	.	TRBJ1-1	TRBV29-1	few
TGTGCCAGCAGCGCTGGACTAGCGGGCCTAGCCAAAAACATTCAGTACTTC	CASSAGLAGLAKNIQYF	TRBD2	TRBJ2-4	TRBV7-8	.
TGTGCCAGCAGTTTCGGGTCAAATAGCAATCAGCCCCAGCATTTT	CASSFGSNSNQPQHF	.	TRBJ1-5	TRBV12-3/TRBV12-4	few
TGCGCCAGCACGCAGGACAGGATCTACAATGAGCAGTTCTTC	CASTQDRIYNEQFF	TRBD1	TRBJ2-1	TRBV10-1	.
TGTGCCAGCAGCCCCCACGGCTCGTTGATGAACACTGAAGCTTTCTTT	CASSPHGSLMNTEAFF	.	TRBJ1-1	TRBV28	many
TGTGCCAGCAGCGTAGCTCAAGCGACGAACACCGGGGAGCTGTTTTTT	CASSVAQATNTGELFF	.	TRBJ2-2	TRBV9	.
TGCGCCAGCAGCCAAGATAGGGCTAGCGGGAGAGCCGGGGAGCAGTTCTTC	CASSQDRASGRAGEQFF	TRBD2	TRBJ2-1	TRBV4-3	few
TGTGCCAGCGCCAGGCGGGACTCCTACAATGAGCAGTTCTTC	CASARRDSYNEQFF	.	TRBJ2-1	TRBV21-1	many
TGTGCCAGCAGTTCCGCGACGGGACTAGCGGGACGCGAGCAGTACTTC	CASSSATGLAGREQYF	TRBD2	TRBJ2-7	TRBV6-5	few
TGTGCAAGTCGCTTAGTGGTAGCGCTCCGCACAGATACGCAGTATTTT	CASRLVVALRTDTQYF	.	TRBJ2-3	TRBV12-2	few
TGTGCCAGCATCGCAGCTCTTAGCACAGATACGCAGTATTTT	CASIAALSTDTQYF	.	TRBJ2-3	TRBV11-2	few
TGTGCCAGCAGTCCTCCGGACAGGGGGCGGAACACTGAAGCTTTCTTT	CASSPPDRGRNTEAFF	TRBD1	TRBJ1-1	TRBV27	.
TGCAGTGCTAGAAACGGACTAGCCAAAAACATTCAGTACTTC	CSARNGLAKNIQYF	.	TRBJ2-4	TRBV20-1	.
TGCAGTGCTAGAGATTACAGGGTCGGCACTGAAGCTTTCTTT	CSARDYRVGTEAFF	.	TRBJ1-1	TRBV20-1	.
TGTGCCAGCAGCAATACCTTCAGAACTGGGGCCAACGTCCTGACTTTC	CASSNTFRTGANVLTF	.	TRBJ2-6	TRBV7-9	.
TGTGCCAGCAATCTTCAGGGGGAGACCCAGTACTTC	CASNLQGETQYF	.	TRBJ2-5	TRBV7-9	many
TGTGCCAGCAGCCAAGGGGGACTAGCGGGACAGGAGACCCAGTACTTC	CASSQGGLAGQETQYF	TRBD2	TRBJ2-5	TRBV3-1	.
TGTGCCAGCAGCCCCCTGGGACTAGAGACCGGGGAGCTGTTTTTT	CASSPLGLETGELFF	TRBD2	TRBJ2-2	TRBV7-6	few
TGCAGTGCTAGGAGTACAAGCGGCTTCTTC	CSARSTSGFF	.	TRBJ2-1	TRBV20-1	.
TGTGCCAGCAGTAAAAGGACAGGGAGCAATCAGCCCCAGCATTTT	CASSKRTGSNQPQHF	TRBD1	TRBJ1-5	TRBV6-6	.
TGTGCCAGCAGCTATGGACAGGGGTCAGTGGAGACCCAGTACTTC	CASSYGQGSVETQYF	TRBD1	TRBJ2-5	TRBV7-9	.
TGTGCCGTCAGAGCGGGAGCGTACGAGCAGTACTTC	CAVRAGAYEQYF	TRBD2	TRBJ2-7	TRBV10-3	few
TGCAGCGTCGATACCATTGAATACAATGAGCAGTTCTTC	CSVDTIEYNEQFF	.	TRBJ2-1	TRBV29-1	many